The rows below give T cell receptor beta chains drawn from one sample of a study of blood T cell repertoires in COVID-19. Method: immunoSEQ multiplex PCR; TCRdb's copy keeps in-frame clones and lacks some. The sample lists hundreds of thousands of clones; around 86% were seen once. Sequencing was carried out using peripheral blood. The receptors were gathered from a man between 65 and 79 years old with acute or convalescent COVID-19. Each CDR3 is given with its conserved first and last residue. D genes are given only for firm matches. Expanded clones get a size class; other rows say once, few or many, or leave the size out.

D	V	size	J	length	DNA	CDR3
-	TRBV3-1/TRBV3-2	-	TRBJ1-1	15	TGTGCCAGCAGCCAGCTCCTGGCTTTGAACACTGAAGCTTTCTTT	CASSQLLALNTEAFF
-	TRBV9	-	TRBJ1-2	15	TGTGCCAGCAGCGGAACTCAGGGTTTTGGCTATGGCTACACCTTC	CASSGTQGFGYGYTF
TRBD2	TRBV5-1	-	TRBJ2-7	14	TGCGCCAGCAGCTCCACTAGCGGGGGTTACGAGCAGTACTTC	CASSSTSGGYEQYF
-	TRBV5-8	-	TRBJ2-3	12	TGTGCCAGCAGCGAGGGTCGTGATACGCAGTATTTT	CASSEGRDTQYF
TRBD1	TRBV6-1	-	TRBJ1-2	15	TGTGCCAGCAGTGAAGCGTCCGGACAGGAAGAGGGCTACACCTTC	CASSEASGQEEGYTF
TRBD2	TRBV6-5	once	TRBJ2-7	14	TGTGCCAGCAGTCCGAGCGGGAGGCCCTACGAGCAGTACTTC	CASSPSGRPYEQYF
TRBD1	TRBV30	-	TRBJ1-6	13	TGTGCCTGGAGAGGGACAGGGAATTCACCCCTCCACTTT	CAWRGTGNSPLHF
-	TRBV5-1	-	TRBJ2-1	15	TGCGCCAGCAGCCCCATGGCGGTGGAGTTAAATGAGCAGTTCTTC	CASSPMAVELNEQFF
TRBD2	TRBV6-4	-	TRBJ2-7	20	TGTGCCAGCAGTGACTCGAAGGCTAGCGGGACAATAAAGATTTCCTACGAGCAGTACTTC	CASSDSKASGTIKISYEQYF
-	TRBV11-2	-	TRBJ2-1	15	TGTGCCAGCAGCTTAAACGGCAGGGATTACAATGAGCAGTTCTTC	CASSLNGRDYNEQFF
-	TRBV18	-	TRBJ1-1	15	TGTGCCAGCTCACCTCAACCGGGACACAGCACTGAAGCTTTCTTT	CASSPQPGHSTEAFF
-	TRBV14	-	TRBJ2-7	13	TGTGCCAGCAGCCAAGACAGGGCCTACGAGCAGTACTTC	CASSQDRAYEQYF
-	TRBV9	-	TRBJ2-1	16	TGTGCCAGCAGCGTAGGCGGGGGCTCATCGTACAATGAGCAGTTCTTC	CASSVGGGSSYNEQFF
-	TRBV7-8	-	TRBJ2-7	16	TGTGCCAGCAGCTTAGTCTCGGGGGGCCCCTCCTACGAGCAGTACTTC	CASSLVSGGPSYEQYF